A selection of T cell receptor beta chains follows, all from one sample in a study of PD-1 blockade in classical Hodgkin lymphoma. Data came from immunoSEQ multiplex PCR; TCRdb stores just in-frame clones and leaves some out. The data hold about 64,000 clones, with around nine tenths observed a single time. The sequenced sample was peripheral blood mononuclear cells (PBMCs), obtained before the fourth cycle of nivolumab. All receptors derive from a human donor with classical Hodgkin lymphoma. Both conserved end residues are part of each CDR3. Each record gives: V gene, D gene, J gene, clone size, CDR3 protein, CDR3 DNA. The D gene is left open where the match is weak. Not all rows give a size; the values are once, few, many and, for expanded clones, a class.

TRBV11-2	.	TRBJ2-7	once	CASSWPPDSGQYF	TGTGCCAGCAGTTGGCCGCCGGACTCTGGGCAGTACTTC
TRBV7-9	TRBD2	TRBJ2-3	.	CASSWDGGASTDTQYF	TGTGCCAGCAGTTGGGACGGGGGGGCGAGCACAGATACGCAGTATTTT
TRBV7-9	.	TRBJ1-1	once	CASSLLEREAFF	TGTGCCAGCAGCTTACTAGAAAGAGAAGCTTTCTTT
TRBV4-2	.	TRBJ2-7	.	CASSQDSHNYEQYF	TGTGCCAGCAGCCAAGATAGCCATAACTACGAGCAGTACTTC
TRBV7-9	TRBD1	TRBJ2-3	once	CASSLAAAGTGRSDTQYF	TGTGCCAGCAGCTTAGCTGCCGCCGGGACAGGGAGGTCAGATACGCAGTATTTT
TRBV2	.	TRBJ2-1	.	CASTGDSRIMNEQFF	TGTGCCAGCACCGGGGACTCCCGAATAATGAATGAGCAGTTCTTC
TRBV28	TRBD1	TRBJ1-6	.	CASSSGTGNSPLHF	TGTGCCAGCAGTTCCGGGACAGGGAATTCACCCCTCCACTTT
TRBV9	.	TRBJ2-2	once	CASSVRTELSGELFF	TGTGCCAGCAGCGTAAGGACAGAGCTCTCCGGGGAGCTGTTTTTT
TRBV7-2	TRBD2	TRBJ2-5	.	CASSMTSGGAETQYF	TGTGCCAGCAGCATGACTAGCGGGGGGGCAGAGACCCAGTACTTC
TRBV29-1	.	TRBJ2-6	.	CSVGRDGFSGANVLTF	TGCAGCGTTGGGCGGGACGGATTCTCTGGGGCCAACGTCCTGACTTTC
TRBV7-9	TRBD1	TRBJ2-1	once	CASSTTQGSHFNEQFF	TGTGCCAGCAGCACCACACAGGGGAGCCATTTCAATGAGCAGTTCTTC
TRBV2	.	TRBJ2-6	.	CASSAMSANSGANVLTF	TGTGCCAGCAGTGCAATGAGTGCCAACTCTGGGGCCAACGTCCTGACTTTC
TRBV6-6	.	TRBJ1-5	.	CASSYGSNQPQHF	TGTGCCAGCAGTTACGGTAGCAATCAGCCCCAGCATTTT
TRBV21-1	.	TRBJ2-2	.	CASSDRDRANTGELFF	TGTGCCAGCAGCGACCGGGACAGGGCAAACACCGGGGAGCTGTTTTTT
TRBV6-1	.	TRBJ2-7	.	CASSVGQISYEQYF	TGTGCCAGCAGTGTCGGCCAGATTAGCTACGAGCAGTACTTC
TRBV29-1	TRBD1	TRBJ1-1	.	CSVADRGGTEAFF	TGCAGCGTTGCCGACAGGGGCGGCACTGAAGCTTTCTTT
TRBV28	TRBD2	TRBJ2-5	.	CASSPGASGEGETQYF	TGTGCCAGCAGCCCCGGGGCTAGCGGGGAAGGAGAGACCCAGTACTTC
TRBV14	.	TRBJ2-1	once	CASSLEASEQFF	TGTGCCAGCAGCCTTGAGGCCAGTGAGCAGTTCTTC
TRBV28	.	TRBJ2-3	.	CASSYPGPTPTQYF	TGTGCCAGCAGTTATCCGGGCCCCACCCCAACGCAGTATTTT